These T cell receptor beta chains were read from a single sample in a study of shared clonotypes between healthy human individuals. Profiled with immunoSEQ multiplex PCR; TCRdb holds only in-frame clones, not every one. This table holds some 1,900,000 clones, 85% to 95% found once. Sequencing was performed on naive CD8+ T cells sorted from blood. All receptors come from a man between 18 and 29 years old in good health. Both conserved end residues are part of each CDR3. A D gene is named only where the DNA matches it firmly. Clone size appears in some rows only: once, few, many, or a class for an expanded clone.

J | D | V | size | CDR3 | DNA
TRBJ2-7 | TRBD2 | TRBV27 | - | CASSPQPLAGGLYEQYF | TGTGCCAGCAGTCCCCAGCCCCTAGCGGGAGGTCTCTACGAGCAGTACTTC
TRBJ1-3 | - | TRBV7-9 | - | CASSLLAPGHSGNTIYF | TGTGCCAGCAGCCTTCTGGCCCCGGGACACTCTGGAAACACCATATATTTT
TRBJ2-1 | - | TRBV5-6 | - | CASSLGPYNEQFF | TGTGCCAGCAGCCTGGGACCATACAATGAGCAGTTCTTC
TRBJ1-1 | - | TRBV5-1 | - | CASSLMPGADEAFF | TGCGCCAGCAGTCTGATGCCAGGGGCGGATGAAGCTTTCTTT
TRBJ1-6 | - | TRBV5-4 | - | CASSGAGLTLHF | TGTGCCAGCAGCGGGGCGGGCCTCACCCTCCACTTT
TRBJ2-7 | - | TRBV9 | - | CAPLRVAVSYEQYF | TGTGCCCCCCTCAGGGTAGCGGTCTCCTACGAGCAGTACTTC
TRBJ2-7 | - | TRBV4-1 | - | CASSLEGPYEQYF | TGCGCCAGCAGTCTCGAGGGCCCCTACGAGCAGTACTTC
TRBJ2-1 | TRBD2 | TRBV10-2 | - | CASTSGLAGWGSYNEQFF | TGCGCCAGCACTTCGGGACTAGCGGGATGGGGCTCCTACAATGAGCAGTTCTTC
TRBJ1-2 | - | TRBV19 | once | CASSTGGYGYTF | TGTGCCAGTAGTACCGGGGGCTATGGCTACACCTTC
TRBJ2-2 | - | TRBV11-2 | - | CASRPPTAGELFF | TGTGCCAGCAGGCCCCCTACGGCCGGGGAGCTGTTTTTT
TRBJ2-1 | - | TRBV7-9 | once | CASSAPLTYNEQFF | TGTGCCAGCAGCGCCCCTTTAACCTACAATGAGCAGTTCTTC
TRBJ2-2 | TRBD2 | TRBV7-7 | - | CASSLSGDTGELFF | TGTGCTAGCAGCCTGAGCGGGGACACCGGGGAGCTGTTTTTT
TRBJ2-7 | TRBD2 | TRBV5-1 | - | CASSLGLAGGSDEQYF | TGCGCCAGCAGCTTAGGACTAGCGGGAGGGAGTGACGAGCAGTACTTC
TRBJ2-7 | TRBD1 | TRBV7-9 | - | CASSSPGGLHSSLEQYF | TGTGCCAGCAGCTCCCCAGGGGGTCTGCACTCCTCTTTGGAGCAGTACTTC
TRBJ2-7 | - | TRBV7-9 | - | CASSYTFDKGWGSEQYF | TGTGCCAGCAGCTATACCTTTGATAAGGGGTGGGGGTCCGAGCAGTACTTC
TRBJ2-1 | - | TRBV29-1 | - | CSVSAFPYNEQFF | TGCAGCGTTAGCGCGTTCCCCTACAATGAGCAGTTCTTC
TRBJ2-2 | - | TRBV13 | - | CASSPSASYTGELFF | TGTGCCAGCAGCCCCTCTGCCTCCTACACCGGGGAGCTGTTTTTT
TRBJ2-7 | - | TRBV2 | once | CASSEVPGNSYEQYF | TGTGCCAGCAGTGAAGTCCCAGGGAACTCCTACGAGCAGTACTTC
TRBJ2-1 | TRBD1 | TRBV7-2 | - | CASSLVGQSYNEQFF | TGTGCCAGCAGCTTAGTGGGACAGAGCTACAATGAGCAGTTCTTC
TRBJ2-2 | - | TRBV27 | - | CASSSDGTGELFF | TGTGCCAGCAGCTCGGACGGCACCGGGGAGCTGTTTTTT
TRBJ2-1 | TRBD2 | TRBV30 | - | CAWSGLAAYNEQFF | TGTGCCTGGTCGGGACTAGCGGCCTACAATGAGCAGTTCTTC
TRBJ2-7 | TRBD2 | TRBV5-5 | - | CASSLVSSGAYEQYF | TGTGCCAGCAGCTTGGTATCTAGCGGGGCCTACGAGCAGTACTTC
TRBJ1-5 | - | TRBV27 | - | CASGQYNQPQHF | TGTGCCAGCGGGCAGTACAATCAGCCCCAGCATTTT
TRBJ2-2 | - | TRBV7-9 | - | CASSPPYTGELFF | TGTGCCAGCAGTCCACCTTACACCGGGGAGCTGTTTTTT
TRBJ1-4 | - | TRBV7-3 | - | CASSNRGRGEKLFF | TGTGCCAGCAGCAACCGGGGTCGCGGAGAAAAACTGTTTTTT
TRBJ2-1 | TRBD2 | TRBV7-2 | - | CASSLAGGTYNEQFF | TGTGCCAGCAGCTTAGCGGGGGGGACCTACAATGAGCAGTTCTTC
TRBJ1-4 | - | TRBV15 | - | CATSRAGGVEEKLFF | TGTGCCACCAGCAGGGCTGGCGGGGTCGAGGAAAAACTGTTTTTT
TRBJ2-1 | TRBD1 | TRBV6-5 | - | CASSYSTGAYNEQFF | TGTGCCAGCAGTTACTCGACAGGGGCCTACAATGAGCAGTTCTTC
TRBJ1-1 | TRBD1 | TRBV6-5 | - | CASSATGGEAFF | TGTGCCAGCAGTGCGACAGGGGGCGAAGCTTTCTTT
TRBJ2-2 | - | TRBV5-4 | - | CASSGTANTGELFF | TGTGCCAGCAGCGGGACGGCGAACACCGGGGAGCTGTTTTTT
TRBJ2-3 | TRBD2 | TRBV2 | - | CASSVVRDYGTDTQYF | TGTGCCAGCAGTGTGGTGAGGGACTACGGCACAGATACGCAGTATTTT
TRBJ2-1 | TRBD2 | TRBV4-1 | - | CASSQALAGGNEQFF | TGCGCCAGCAGCCAAGCGCTAGCGGGGGGAAATGAGCAGTTCTTC
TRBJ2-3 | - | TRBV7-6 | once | CASSLFGASSTDTQYF | TGTGCCAGCAGCTTATTTGGGGCAAGCAGCACAGATACGCAGTATTTT
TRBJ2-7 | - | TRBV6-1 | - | CASSGTQGDEQYF | TGTGCCAGCAGTGGAACCCAGGGCGACGAGCAGTACTTC
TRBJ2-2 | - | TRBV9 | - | CASSSSNTGELFF | TGTGCCAGCAGCTCGTCGAACACCGGGGAGCTGTTTTTT
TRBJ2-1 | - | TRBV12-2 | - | CASRFRGTSGSSSYNEQFF | TGTGCAAGTCGCTTTCGCGGGACTAGCGGGAGTTCTTCCTACAATGAGCAGTTCTTC
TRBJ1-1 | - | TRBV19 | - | CASSIDTPPGLHTEAFF | TGTGCCAGTAGTATAGATACCCCCCCCGGGTTGCACACTGAAGCTTTCTTT
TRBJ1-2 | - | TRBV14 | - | CASSPGHNYGYTF | TGTGCCAGCAGCCCGGGACATAACTATGGCTACACCTTC